The 22 T cell receptor beta chains listed next were all sequenced from one sample in a study of blood T cell repertoires in COVID-19. Sequencing used immunoSEQ multiplex PCR; TCRdb keeps in-frame clones, though not all of them. This sample carries roughly 120,000 clones, around 80% of them seen once, and the ten largest clones take 7.9%. Sequencing was performed on peripheral blood. The receptors were gathered from an elderly woman with active or convalescent COVID-19.

This chain links TRBV2 with TRBJ2-7, with 8 bases identical to TRBD1. The CDR3 totals 14 residues. Per the germline V gene, CDR1 is SNHLY and CDR2 is FYNNEI. V dropped 7 bases and J dropped 2; count of bases not matched to a gene: 7. In nucleotides, the CDR3 is TGTGCCAGCAAGGGCAGGGGGCACACCTACGAGCAGTACTTC. This encodes CASKGRGHTYEQYF.

CDR3 DNA sequence: TGTGCCAGCAGCCCGGGGACTGACACCACAGATACGCAGTATTTT. Residues: CASSPGTDTTDTQYF. This sequence joins TRBV4-2 and TRBJ2-3; D may be TRBD2 (6 bases). The CDR3 loop spans 15 amino acids. Trimming took off 4 bases at V and 2 bases at J, with 13 bases between the two ends. Germline lookup yields CDR1 LGHNA and CDR2 YNFKEQ.

V is TRBV5-1 and J is TRBJ2-3; the D is unclear. Trimming took 0 bases from V and 0 from J, leaving 5 bases between them. This CDR3 contains 14 residues. Germline CDR1 SGHRS, CDR2 YFSETQ. CDR3 region: CASSLGGSTDTQYF. In DNA, the CDR3 is TGCGCCAGCAGCTTGGGCGGTAGCACAGATACGCAGTATTTT.

CDR3: CSASRTVNYGYTF. The DNA of the CDR3 is TGCAGTGCTAGTAGGACAGTTAACTATGGCTACACCTTC. This sequence joins TRBV20-1 and TRBJ1-2; a weak D match, TRBD1 (6 bases). The CDR3 consists of 13 residues. Germline loops: CDR1 DFQATT, CDR2 SNEGSKA (reference sequence). Trimming left V 3 bases short and J 1 base short, with 9 bases between.

The V gene is TRBV10-3, the J gene TRBJ1-6; no firm D call. The CDR3 is 16 amino acids. CDR1 ENHRY and CDR2 SYGVKD come from the germline V gene. V lost 3 bases, J lost 10 bases, and 19 bases lay in between. CDR3: CAISERGIDLISPLHF. The DNA for the CDR3 is TGTGCCATCAGTGAAAGAGGGATCGACTTAATCTCACCCCTCCACTTT.

The chain combines TRBV7-6 with TRBJ2-2; D not resolved. The germline V gene has CDR1 SGHVS and CDR2 FNYEAQ. This CDR3 spans 15 amino acids. Deletions cut 4 bases from V and 1 base from J, with 10 bases between. The CDR3 DNA is TGTGCCAGCAGCTCGGGTACGAGGAACACCGGGGAGCTGTTTTTT. Encoded protein: CASSSGTRNTGELFF. Complete variable domain (other parts from reference TRBV7-6 and TRBJ2-2): GAGVSQSPRYKVTKRGQDVALRCDPISGHVSLYWYRQALGQGPEFLTYFNYEAQQDKSGLPNDRFSAERPEGSISTLTIQRTEQRDSAMYRCASSSGTRNTGELFFGEGSRLTVL.

The V and J genes are TRBV5-1 and TRBJ2-3, with a tentative D call TRBD2 (6 bases). Germline V gene sequence: CDR1 SGHRS, CDR2 YFSETQ. Trimming cost V 2 bases and J 0 bases, with 10 bases left between them. The length of the CDR3 is 15 residues. The CDR3 spells CASSFSGTSTDTQYF. The CDR3 DNA sequence: TGCGCCAGCAGCTTTTCAGGGACTAGCACAGATACGCAGTATTTT.

The CDR3 DNA sequence: TGCGCCAGCAGCTTGGAGGGGTGGAATATCTATGGCTACACCTTC. It is translated as CASSLEGWNIYGYTF. The rearrangement uses TRBV5-1 and TRBJ1-2, with D possibly matching TRBD1 (5 bases). The CDR3 has 15 residues. Trimming stripped 0 bases from V and 4 bases from J, with 13 bases between. Looked up from germline, CDR1 is SGHRS and CDR2 is YFSETQ.

The rearrangement links TRBV4-2 to TRBJ1-6, with D possibly TRBD1 on 6 matching bases. Germline-derived CDR1 and CDR2 are LGHNA and YNFKEQ. Trimming took off 3 bases at V and 7 bases at J, with 16 bases between the two ends. The CDR3 contains 16 residues. The CDR3 loop is CASSQNLGTRNSPLHF. The CDR3 nucleotides read TGTGCCAGCAGCCAGAACCTCGGGACAAGGAATTCACCCCTCCACTTT.

Only one count was recorded for this clone. This chain joins TRBV21-1 and TRBJ1-1; TRBD1 is taken as the D call from the table, unchecked against the DNA. TRBV21-1 is a pseudogene locus. CDR3 length equals 12 residues. The CDR3 nucleotides read TGTGCCAGCAGCCCAATCACCCAGGCAGCTTTCTTT. Residues: CASSPITQAAFF.

This clone has at least ten counts. The chain carries TRBV7-9 and TRBJ1-2; 11 nucleotides align to TRBD1. With V trimmed by 5 bases and J by 7 bases, 6 bases remained unmatched. In germline, CDR1 is SEHNR, CDR2 FQNEAQ (reference sequence). The CDR3 sequence is 14 residues long. The CDR3 coding sequence is TGTGCCAGCAGCCTAGGACAGGGGGCGTCTGGCTACACCTTC. This codes for CASSLGQGASGYTF.

The chain combines TRBV5-6 with TRBJ1-1; tentative D call: TRBD1 (6 bases). Looked up from germline, CDR1 is SGHDT and CDR2 is YYEEEE. V dropped 3 bases and J dropped 3 bases, with 6 bases sitting between them. This CDR3 has 12 residues. Written as DNA, the CDR3 is TGTGCCAGCAGCTACAGGGACACTGAAGCTTTCTTT. Translating gives CASSYRDTEAFF.

V usage is TRBV6-1 and J usage is TRBJ2-7; a possible D gene is TRBD2 (5 bases). Germline loops: CDR1 MNHNS, CDR2 SASEGT. The CDR3 is made up of 17 amino acids. Trimming pared 2 bases from V and 1 base from J, leaving 18 bases between. CDR3 protein: CASSEQINRGASYEQYF. In DNA, the CDR3 is TGTGCCAGCAGTGAACAAATTAACCGGGGAGCATCCTACGAGCAGTACTTC.

There are a few counts of this clone. The chain is built from TRBV9 and TRBJ2-7; 10 positions match TRBD2. J gave up 2 bases and V 0 bases, and 17 bases lay outside the gene matches. CDR1 and CDR2 from the germline V gene are SGDLS and YYNGEE. This CDR3 comprises 20 residues. The CDR3 DNA reads TGTGCCAGCAGCGTAGTGGGGGGGGCTAGCGGGAGAGTACTACCCTACGAGCAGTACTTC. This translates into CASSVVGGASGRVLPYEQYF.

The genes are TRBV15 and TRBJ2-3; D uncertain. Trimming took off 3 bases at V and 6 bases at J, with 7 bases between the two ends. Germline V CDR1 and CDR2: LNHNV, YYDKDF (reference sequence). The CDR3 contains 12 residues. The CDR3 region is CATSSQADTQYF. Here the CDR3 DNA reads TGTGCCACCAGCAGTCAAGCGGATACGCAGTATTTT.

The rearrangement joins TRBV19 to TRBJ1-2; 7 bases fit TRBD1. Trimming cost V 3 bases and J 5 bases; bases outside gene matches: 3. Per germline, CDR1 LNHDA and CDR2 SQIVND (reference sequence). The CDR3 has 13 amino acids. The CDR3 region is CASSMLGQYGYTF. The CDR3 DNA follows: TGTGCCAGTAGTATGTTGGGACAGTATGGCTACACCTTC.

The genes are TRBV3-1 (or the pseudogene TRBV3-2) and TRBJ1-5; TRBD1 is a possible D gene (6 bases). CDR3 length equals 14 residues. Looked up from germline, CDR1 is LGHDT and CDR2 is YNNKEL (reference sequence). V dropped 5 bases and J dropped 8 bases, with 16 bases sitting between them. The CDR3 bases are TGTGCCAGCAGCGCGCGGGGGGCGAGGGAGCCCCAGCATTTT. This codes for CASSARGAREPQHF.

V and J are TRBV18 and TRBJ2-1, with 8 bases lining up with TRBD2. The V gene's germline CDR1 is KGHSH and CDR2 LQKENI. V was pared by 5 bases and J by 8 bases, with 14 bases of the junction left unmatched. CDR3 length: 16 residues. CDR3 coding DNA: TGTGCCAGCTCAACCCTACTAGCGGAGTCGAGGGATGAGCAGTTCTTC. Its translation is CASSTLLAESRDEQFF.

J is TRBJ2-6 and V is TRBV7-3; a weak D match, TRBD1 (7 bases). The CDR3 contains 17 residues. CDR1 is SGHTA, CDR2 FQGTGA, per germline. Trimming left V 5 bases short and J 0 bases short, with 14 bases between. CDR3 sequence: CASSKQGRFSGANVLTF. The CDR3 DNA reads TGTGCCAGCAGCAAACAGGGGAGGTTCTCTGGGGCCAACGTCCTGACTTTC. Together with reference TRBV7-3 and TRBJ2-6, the CDR3 gives the full variable domain: GAGVSQTPSNKVTEKGKYVELRCDPISGHTALYWYRQSLGQGPEFLIYFQGTGAADDSGLPNDRFFAVRPEGSVSTLKIQRTERGDSAVYLCASSKQGRFSGANVLTFGAGSRLTVL.

This rearrangement joins TRBV29-1 to TRBJ2-3; possible D gene TRBD2, 5 bases. Trimming shortened V by 4 bases and J by 4 bases, and 12 bases separated the two germline ends. Germline CDR1 reads SQVTM; CDR2 reads ANQGSEA. This CDR3 has 13 amino acids. This CDR3 reads CSVGGGGSDTQYF. CDR3 DNA sequence: TGCAGCGTTGGAGGAGGTGGTTCAGATACGCAGTATTTT.

V and J are TRBV9 and TRBJ1-2; no firm D call. The CDR3 extends over 14 amino acids. With 3 bases removed from V and 2 bases from J, the gap between germline ends came to 11 bases. The V gene's germline CDR1 is SGDLS and CDR2 YYNGEE. CDR3 residues: CASSAQLKNYGYTF. In DNA form, the CDR3 reads TGTGCCAGCAGCGCCCAGTTAAAGAACTATGGCTACACCTTC.

This sequence joins TRBV6-5 and TRBJ2-7; 7 bases map to TRBD2. CDR1 and CDR2 (germline): MNHEY, SVGAGI. The CDR3 spans 14 residues. The trim removed 2 bases at V and 2 bases at J, leaving 3 bases unmatched. The CDR3 loop reads CASSYGTITYEQYF. DNA of the CDR3: TGTGCCAGCAGTTACGGGACTATAACCTACGAGCAGTACTTC.